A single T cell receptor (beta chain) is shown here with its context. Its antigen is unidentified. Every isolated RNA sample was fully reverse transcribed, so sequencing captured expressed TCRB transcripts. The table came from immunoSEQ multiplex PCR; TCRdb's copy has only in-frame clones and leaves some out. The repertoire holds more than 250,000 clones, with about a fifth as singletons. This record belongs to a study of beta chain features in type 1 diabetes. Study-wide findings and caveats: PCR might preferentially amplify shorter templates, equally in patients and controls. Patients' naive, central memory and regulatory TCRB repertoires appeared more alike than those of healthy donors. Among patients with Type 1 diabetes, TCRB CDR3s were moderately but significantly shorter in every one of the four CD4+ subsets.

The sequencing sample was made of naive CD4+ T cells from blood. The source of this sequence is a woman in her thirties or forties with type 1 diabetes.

The CDR3 DNA follows: TGTGCCAGCAGTTTCGACAGGAGGTCCTACGAGCAGTACTTC. This codes for CASSFDRRSYEQYF. The V call is TRBV27, the J call TRBJ2-7; weak D call: TRBD1 (6 bases). This CDR3 has 14 residues. V gave up 3 bases and J gave up 1 base, with 10 bases separating them. Germline V lookup: CDR1 MNHEY, CDR2 SMNVEV (reference sequence).